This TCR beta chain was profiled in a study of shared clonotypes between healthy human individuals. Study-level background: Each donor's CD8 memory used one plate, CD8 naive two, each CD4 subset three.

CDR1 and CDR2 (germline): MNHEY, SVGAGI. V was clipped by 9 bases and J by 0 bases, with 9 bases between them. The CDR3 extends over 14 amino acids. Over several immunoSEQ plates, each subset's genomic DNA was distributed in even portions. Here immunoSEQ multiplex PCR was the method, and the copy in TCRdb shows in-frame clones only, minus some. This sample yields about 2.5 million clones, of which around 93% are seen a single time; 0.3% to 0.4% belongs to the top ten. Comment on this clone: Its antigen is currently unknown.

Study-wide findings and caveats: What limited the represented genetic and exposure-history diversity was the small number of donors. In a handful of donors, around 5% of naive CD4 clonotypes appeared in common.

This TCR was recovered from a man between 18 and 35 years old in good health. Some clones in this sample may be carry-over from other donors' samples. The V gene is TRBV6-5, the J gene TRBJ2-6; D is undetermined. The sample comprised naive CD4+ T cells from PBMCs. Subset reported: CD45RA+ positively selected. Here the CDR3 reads CARTTNSGANVLTF. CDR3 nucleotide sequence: TGTGCCAGGACAACTAACTCTGGGGCCAACGTCCTGACTTTC.